Following are 25 T cell receptor beta chains from one sample sequenced in a study of T cell repertoires in cytomegalovirus infection. TCRdb reprocessed the reads with MiXCR, giving one entry per CDR3 protein. The profile shows about 890,000 distinct CDR3 sequences, approximately 31% of them singletons. No antigen has been assigned to these receptors. Sequenced here: cultured CD8+ T cells from PBMCs, sampled from culture after CMV antigen stimulation. These TCRs come from a human donor in good health (CMV status not recorded). Some clones in this sample may be carry-over from other donors' samples.

The gene calls are TRBV12-3 or TRBV12-4 and TRBJ1-2, with a tentative D call TRBD1 (5 bases). The V end lost 2 bases, the J end lost 7 bases, and 11 bases lay between the germline ends. The length of the CDR3 is 13 residues. CDR3 protein: CASSLPQGPGYTF. In DNA form, the CDR3 reads TGTGCCAGCAGTTTACCCCAGGGTCCTGGCTACACCTTC.

The chain joins TRBV4-3 to TRBJ2-5; no definite D call. Trimming took off 2 bases at V and 5 bases at J, with 12 bases between the two ends. The CDR3 runs to 14 residues. Germline V CDR1 and CDR2: LGHNA, YSLEER. This chain's CDR3 is CASSQIPPGETQYF. In DNA, the CDR3 is TGCGCCAGCAGCCAAATCCCACCCGGGGAGACCCAGTACTTC.

Of note for this clonotype: A much larger clone sits a single nucleotide away, making a read error possible. The chain combines TRBV7-2 with TRBJ2-3, with D tentatively TRBD1 (5 bases). The CDR3 contains 16 residues. Germline values: CDR1 SGHTA, CDR2 FQGNSA. This CDR3 is CANSAPGRPSTDTQYF. The CDR3 bases are TGTGCCAACAGCGCCCCAGGGCGACCTAGCACAGATACGCAGTATTTT.

This sequence joins TRBV5-4 and TRBJ1-1; D is unresolved. The length of the CDR3 is 11 residues. Trimming left V 7 bases short and J 5 bases short, with 9 bases between. Germline CDR1 SGHNT, CDR2 YYREEE (reference sequence). As DNA, the CDR3 is TGTGCCAGCGCAATGGGAACTGAAGCTTTCTTT. Amino acid sequence: CASAMGTEAFF.

As for this clonotype: This may stem from a read error, because a much larger clone lies one nucleotide away. This chain connects TRBV27 to TRBJ2-5; 14 bases map to TRBD2. The CDR3 is 16 residues long. Germline trimming cut 5 bases from V and 1 base from J; bases unmatched to any gene: 3. Germline CDR1 and CDR2: MNHEY and SMNVEV (reference sequence). The CDR3 here is CASSMGTSGGQETQYF. CDR3 bases: TGTGCCAGCAGTATGGGGACTAGCGGGGGCCAAGAGACCCAGTACTTC.

The rearrangement uses TRBV19 and TRBJ2-1; 8 bases are a match to TRBD1. The J segment lost 7 bases and the V segment lost 10 bases, leaving 6 bases of the junction unmatched. Per germline, CDR1 LNHDA and CDR2 SQIVND (reference sequence). This CDR3 is 12 amino acids long. This CDR3 is CATRQGTNEQFF. CDR3 in DNA: TGTGCCACCAGACAGGGGACGAATGAGCAGTTCTTC.

The V gene is TRBV6-8, the J gene TRBJ2-2, with D possibly being TRBD2 (5 bases). Trimming stripped 2 bases from V and 1 base from J, with 11 bases between. Germline V gene data show CDR1 as MNHGY and CDR2 as SAAAGT. The CDR3 sequence is 16 residues long. The CDR3 sequence: CASSYGLALNTGELFF. CDR3 DNA sequence: TGTGCCAGCAGTTACGGTCTAGCCCTGAACACCGGGGAGCTGTTTTTT.

This chain joins TRBV9 and TRBJ2-5, with 9 bases matching TRBD2. CDR3 length: 17 amino acids. V trimming: 0 bases; J trimming: 5 bases; junction bases outside the gene matches: 11. Germline loops: CDR1 SGDLS, CDR2 YYNGEE. Written as DNA, the CDR3 is TGTGCCAGCAGCGTAGAGGCTGGCCTAGCGGGGTTGGAGACCCAGTACTTC. It is translated as CASSVEAGLAGLETQYF.

This sequence joins TRBV6-2 or TRBV6-3 and TRBJ1-5; tentative D call: TRBD1 (5 bases). V lost 3 bases and J 6 bases, leaving 12 bases between the germline ends. This CDR3 is 14 amino acids long. Germline-derived CDR1 and CDR2 are MNHEY and SVGEGT. This chain's CDR3 is CASSYQGVGQPQHF. The DNA for the CDR3 is TGTGCCAGCAGTTATCAGGGTGTCGGTCAGCCCCAGCATTTT.

The CDR3 is CASSDGLWTEAFF. CDR3 in DNA: TGTGCCAGCAGTGACGGGCTCTGGACTGAAGCTTTCTTT. The chain combines TRBV27 with TRBJ1-1; D uncertain. Trimming cost V 5 bases and J 5 bases, with 12 bases left between them. Germline loops: CDR1 MNHEY, CDR2 SMNVEV (reference sequence). The length of the CDR3 is 13 residues.

J is TRBJ2-1 and V is TRBV19; 10 positions match TRBD1. The CDR3 loop spans 14 amino acids. In germline, CDR1 is LNHDA, CDR2 SQIVND (reference sequence). V lost 3 bases and J lost 8; bases outside the gene matches: 4. The CDR3 sequence: CASSIWDRGHEQFF. CDR3 nucleotide sequence: TGTGCCAGTAGTATCTGGGACAGGGGACATGAGCAGTTCTTC.

CDR3 DNA: TGTGCTAGTGGTTACCCGACAGGGGTGGAAACTGAAGCTTTCTTT. Encoded protein: CASGYPTGVETEAFF. The V gene is TRBV12-5, the J gene TRBJ1-1, with 8 bases lining up with TRBD1. The ends lost 4 bases at V and 5 bases at J; junction bases unmatched: 9. The CDR3 runs 15 residues. CDR1 is LGHNT and CDR2 is FRNRAP in the germline V gene. Using reference TRBV12-5 and TRBJ1-1 for the parts outside the CDR3, the full variable domain is DARVTQTPRHKVTEMGQEVTMRCQPILGHNTVFWYRQTMMQGLELLAYFRNRAPLDDSGMPKDRFSAEMPDATLATLKIQPSEPRDSAVYFCASGYPTGVETEAFFGQGTRLTVV.

J is TRBJ2-1 and V is TRBV10-3; TRBD1 might be the D (6 bases). Germline CDR1 ENHRY, CDR2 SYGVKD. CDR3 length: 16 amino acids. Deletions cut 0 bases from V and 1 base from J, with 10 bases between. As DNA, the CDR3 is TGTGCCATCAGTGAGTCGGGCAGGGGATCCTACAATGAGCAGTTCTTC. Amino acids: CAISESGRGSYNEQFF.

The chain carries TRBV9 and TRBJ2-5; D is undetermined. Germline CDR1 and CDR2: SGDLS and YYNGEE. The CDR3 is 15 amino acids. V shed 0 bases and J shed 2 bases, with 11 bases lying between them. The CDR3 spells CASSVDEVSQETQYF. CDR3 nucleotides: TGTGCCAGCAGCGTAGATGAGGTGTCACAAGAGACCCAGTACTTC.

Remarks on this clonotype: This may arise from a read error, as a much more abundant clone is one base away. The J gene is TRBJ2-1, the V gene TRBV7-8, with D uncertain. Per the germline V gene, CDR1 is SGHVS and CDR2 is FQNEAQ. The CDR3 length is 14 residues. The CDR3 sequence is CVSSFPSSYNEQFF. In DNA, the CDR3 is TGTGTCAGCAGCTTCCCGAGCTCCTACAATGAGCAGTTCTTC.

This chain connects TRBV6-1 to TRBJ2-7; D perhaps matches TRBD1 (6 bases). Germline V gene data show CDR1 as MNHNS and CDR2 as SASEGT. The V and J ends lost 3 bases and 0 bases respectively, with 9 bases between them. The CDR3 sequence is 14 residues long. The CDR3 DNA is TGTGCCAGCAGTGAGGAGACAGGCTCCTACGAGCAGTACGTC. It encodes CASSEETGSYEQYV.

The J gene is TRBJ2-2, the V gene TRBV7-6, with 7 bases that match TRBD1. V trimming: 5 bases; J trimming: 2 bases; junction bases outside the gene matches: 14. Per the germline V gene, CDR1 is SGHVS and CDR2 is FNYEAQ. This CDR3 is 18 amino acids long. For the CDR3, the DNA is TGTGCCAGCAGCCTCTTCGCAGGGGGTCAGCTTAACACCGGGGAGCTGTTTTTT. Protein product: CASSLFAGGQLNTGELFF.

This clonotype has a handful of counts. The chain recombines TRBV7-9 with TRBJ2-1; 7 nucleotides line up with TRBD1. V shed 5 bases and J 4 bases; nucleotides not matched to a gene: 8. Germline assignment: CDR1 SEHNR and CDR2 FQNEAQ (reference sequence). There are 15 residues in the CDR3. CDR3 bases: TGTGCCAGCAGCGGGACAGTGGTGGGGTACAATGAGCAGTTCTTC. Translated: CASSGTVVGYNEQFF.

The gene calls are TRBV3-1 and TRBJ2-5; D remains unclear. Deletions cut 2 bases from V and 0 bases from J, with 10 bases between. This CDR3 comprises 15 residues. Germline loops: CDR1 LGHDT, CDR2 YNNKEL (reference sequence). DNA for the CDR3: TGTGCCAGCAGCCAATCTGACCCGTACCAAGAGACCCAGTACTTC. This translates into CASSQSDPYQETQYF.

V is TRBV6-8 and J is TRBJ2-2; D might be TRBD2 (6 bases). CDR3 length equals 13 residues. Germline lookup yields CDR1 MNHGY and CDR2 SAAAGT. Trimming stripped 5 bases from V and 7 bases from J, with 11 bases between. In nucleotides, the CDR3 is TGTGCCAGCAGTCCCGGGACTGACGGGGAGCTGTTTTTT. The encoded protein is CASSPGTDGELFF.

This clonotype showed up just a few times. V is TRBV5-4 and J is TRBJ1-2; weak D call: TRBD1 (6 bases). In germline, CDR1 is SGHNT, CDR2 YYREEE (reference sequence). Trimming stripped 0 bases from V and 2 bases from J, with 11 bases between. This CDR3 has 15 residues. This chain's CDR3 is CASSLVSGENYGYTF. The CDR3 DNA reads as TGTGCCAGCAGCTTGGTATCAGGGGAAAACTATGGCTACACCTTC.

There are a few counts of this clonotype. This chain links TRBV25-1 with TRBJ2-5, with 8 bases lining up with TRBD2. There are 19 residues in the CDR3. Germline CDR1 is MGHDK and CDR2 is SYGVNS. The J segment lost 5 bases and the V segment lost 0 bases, leaving 17 bases of the junction unmatched. CDR3 loop: CASSEYPSQAGDGSETQYF. The CDR3 DNA reads TGTGCCAGCAGTGAATACCCCTCCCAAGCGGGGGATGGTAGTGAGACCCAGTACTTC.

In its sample, this clonotype was seen many times. V and J are TRBV7-8 and TRBJ2-2; D remains unclear. The V end was cut by 2 bases, the J end by 3 bases, with 7 bases between. Germline V gives CDR1 SGHVS, CDR2 FQNEAQ. This CDR3 has 14 amino acids. CDR3 region: CASSLKIYTGELFF. The CDR3 DNA reads TGTGCCAGCAGCTTAAAAATATACACCGGGGAGCTGTTTTTT.

This clonotype occurred a few times. The V gene is TRBV18, the J gene TRBJ2-1, with 9 bases matching TRBD1. This CDR3 is built from 15 residues. CDR1 KGHSH and CDR2 LQKENI come from the germline V gene. The V segment lost 2 bases and the J segment 10 bases; nucleotides outside the gene matches: 9. Written as DNA, the CDR3 is TGTGCCAGCTCACCATCCCCGGACAGGGGTCGCGAGCAGTTCTTC. It codes for CASSPSPDRGREQFF.

This chain joins TRBV24-1 and TRBJ1-2; TRBD1 matches 7 bases. CDR1 and CDR2 from the germline V gene are KGHDR and SFDVKD. This CDR3 contains 13 residues. The J segment lost 6 bases and the V segment lost 3 bases, leaving 3 bases of the junction unmatched. As DNA, the CDR3 is TGTGCCACCAGTGATGGGACAGCCGATGGCTACACCTTC. This translates into CATSDGTADGYTF.